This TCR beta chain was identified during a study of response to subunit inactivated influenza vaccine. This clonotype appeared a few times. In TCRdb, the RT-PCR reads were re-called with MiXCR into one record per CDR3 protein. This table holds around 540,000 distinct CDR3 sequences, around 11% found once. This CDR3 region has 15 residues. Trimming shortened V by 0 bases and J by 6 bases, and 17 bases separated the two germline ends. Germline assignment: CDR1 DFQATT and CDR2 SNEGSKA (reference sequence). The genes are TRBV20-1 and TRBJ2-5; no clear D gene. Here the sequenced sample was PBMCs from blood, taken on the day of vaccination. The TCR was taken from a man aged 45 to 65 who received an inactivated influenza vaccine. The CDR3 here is CSARDQAIPQKTQYF. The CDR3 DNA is TGCAGTGCTAGAGATCAGGCTATCCCCCAGAAGACCCAGTACTTC.